Described below is a single TCR beta chain sequence and its context. Its specific antigen is unknown. No quality values exist for individual bases; no much larger clone is one base distant. These data come from a study of CD8+ T cells in alopecia areata listed by TCRdb under 2018. At the level of the whole study: Treated patients were enrolled in an open-label pilot trial of oral tofacitinib, 5 to 10 mg twice daily, for moderate-to-severe alopecia areata. Amplification of TCRbeta CDR3 regions was done by immunoSEQ multiplex PCR using 35 Vbeta forward primers and 13 Jbeta reverse primers. Tofacitinib was given for 6 to 18 months, followed by 6 months of follow-up off drug to assess delayed response and recurrence. Clonality in the scalp was compared among normal scalp (n=4), patchy alopecia areata scalp (n=8), and alopecia totalis/universalis scalp (n=8). On the human side, TCRbeta sequencing was run on scalp tissue and on sorted CD4+ and CD8+ peripheral blood T cells from healthy controls and from alopecia areata patients with either patchy or totalis/universalis disease. To study T cell clonal expansion in alopecia areata, the researchers applied high-throughput TCRbeta sequencing to both the C3H/HeJ mouse model and human patients. Disease severity in treated patients was measured with the SALT score, which quantifies the percentage of affected scalp surface area. Patients on tofacitinib were biopsied at baseline and after 4 and 24 weeks of treatment, and several of the patients also had a later scalp biopsy. The RNA source kit depended on sample type: the PAXgene miRNA kit for fixed scalp, the miRNeasy kit for PBMCs, and the RNeasy kit for mouse skin.

Interpreted using the paper, the treatment or condition label stands for: oral pan-JAK inhibitor, 5-10 mg twice daily. Lesional scalp punch biopsies and peripheral blood were collected from alopecia areata patients. PBMCs were isolated by density centrifugation and stained for CD3, CD4 and CD8, after which CD4+ and CD8+ T cells were sorted on a FACSAria. General conclusions and limits of the study: Compared with mice, TCR sequences shared between patients were less clear, possibly partly because of HLA diversity across the patient population. Scalp TCR repertoire analysis is complicated because resident alphabeta T cells in normal human skin are also sequenced, whereas mouse skin is dominated by gammadelta T cells. Compared with normal scalp, lesional scalp, particularly in alopecia totalis/universalis, had higher clonality and more expanded CD8+ clones, which suggests antigenic drive. Scalp clonality and the number of expanded CD8+ clones among the top 100 scalp clones were significantly decreased by tofacitinib. Because the treated cohort was small and included a single nonresponder, larger studies are needed to assess links between baseline CD8+ expansion and response. During tofacitinib treatment, many expanded lesional clones stuck around in both scalp and blood, and this persistence may partly explain why relapse happens after treatment is stopped.

V is cut back by 6 bases and J by 4 bases, with 3 bases in the junction unmatched. The CDR3, from cysteine to phenylalanine, totals 14 residues. Only the CDR3 DNA is retained, 42 bases long and in frame from the first base. CDR1 and CDR2, per the germline V gene, are SQVTM and ANQGSEA. Library preparation was by the immunoSEQ multiplex PCR assay. RNA was extracted from all samples and reverse transcribed into cDNA as template for TCR sequencing. SuperScript III was used to make first-strand cDNA, primed with a 2:1 mix of oligo-dT and random hexamers. Amplification bias was assessed with a synthetic immune receptor repertoire, and residual bias was removed computationally. As for the original processing: Raw reads were preprocessed for error removal, and CDR3 was defined according to IMGT conventions as running from the conserved cysteine to phenylalanine. Clonality was calculated as 1 minus Shannon entropy normalized by log2 of the number of productive unique TCRs. Whether each scalp clone was CD4 or CD8 was inferred by checking scalp TCRbeta sequences against the CD4 and CD8 repertoires from sorted blood. TCRdb stores this immuneACCESS table with in-frame sequences only. Part of the clones is absent; in the studies checked, under half of the shortfall reflects unresolved V genes, and no reason is known for the rest. V, J and clone size are those of that table, while D and trimming were read from the DNA. The sample table shows around 97,000 clones, and more than 75% are seen once. Of the sample, 11% falls within the top ten clones.

The specimen comprised CD8+ T cells sorted from blood, sampled at roughly week 30, from a patient treated with tofacitinib. Recombination connected TRBV29-1 to TRBJ2-1; 13 nucleotides in the junction match TRBD2. This clonotype originated in a human donor with alopecia areata. The CDR3 is CSVRLAGGYNEQFF. The nucleotide sequence reads TGCAGCGTACGACTAGCGGGAGGTTACAATGAGCAGTTCTTC.